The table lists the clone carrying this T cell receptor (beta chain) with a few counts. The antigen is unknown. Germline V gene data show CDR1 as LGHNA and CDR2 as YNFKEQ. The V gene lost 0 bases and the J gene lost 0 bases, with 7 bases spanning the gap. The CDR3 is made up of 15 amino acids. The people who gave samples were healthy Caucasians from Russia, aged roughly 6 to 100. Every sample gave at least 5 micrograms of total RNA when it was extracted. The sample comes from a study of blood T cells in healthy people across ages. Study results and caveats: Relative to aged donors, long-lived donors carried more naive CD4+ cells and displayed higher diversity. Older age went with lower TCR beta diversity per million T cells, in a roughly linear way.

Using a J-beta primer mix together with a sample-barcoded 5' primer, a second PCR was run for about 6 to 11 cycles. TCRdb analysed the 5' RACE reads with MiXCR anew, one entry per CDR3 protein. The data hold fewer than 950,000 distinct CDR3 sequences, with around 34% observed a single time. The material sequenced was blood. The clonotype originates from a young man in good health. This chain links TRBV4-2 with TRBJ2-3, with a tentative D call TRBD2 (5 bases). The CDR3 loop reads CASSQELASTDTQYF. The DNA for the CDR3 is TGTGCCAGCAGCCAAGAATTAGCGAGCACAGATACGCAGTATTTT.